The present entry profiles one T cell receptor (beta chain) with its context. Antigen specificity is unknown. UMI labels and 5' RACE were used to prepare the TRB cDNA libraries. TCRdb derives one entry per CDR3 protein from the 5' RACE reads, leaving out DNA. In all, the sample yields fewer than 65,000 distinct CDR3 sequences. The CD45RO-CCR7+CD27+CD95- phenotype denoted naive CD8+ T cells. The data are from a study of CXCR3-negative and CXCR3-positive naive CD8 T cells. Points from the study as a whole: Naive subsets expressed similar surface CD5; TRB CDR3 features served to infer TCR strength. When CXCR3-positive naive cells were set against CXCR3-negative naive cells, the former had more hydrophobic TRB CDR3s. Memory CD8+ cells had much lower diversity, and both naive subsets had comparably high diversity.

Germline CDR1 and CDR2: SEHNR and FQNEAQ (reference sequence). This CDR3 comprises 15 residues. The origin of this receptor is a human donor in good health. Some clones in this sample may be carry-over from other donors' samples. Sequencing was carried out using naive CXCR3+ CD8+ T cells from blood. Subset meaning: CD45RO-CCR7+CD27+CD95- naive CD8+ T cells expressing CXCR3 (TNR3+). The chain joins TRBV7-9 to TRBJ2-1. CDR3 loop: CASSQTLSSYNEQFF. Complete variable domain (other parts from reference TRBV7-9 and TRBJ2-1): DTGVSQNPRHKITKRGQNVTFRCDPISEHNRLYWYRQTLGQGPEFLTYFQNEAQLEKSRLLSDRFSAERPKGSFSTLEIQRTEQGDSAMYLCASSQTLSSYNEQFFGPGTRLTVL.